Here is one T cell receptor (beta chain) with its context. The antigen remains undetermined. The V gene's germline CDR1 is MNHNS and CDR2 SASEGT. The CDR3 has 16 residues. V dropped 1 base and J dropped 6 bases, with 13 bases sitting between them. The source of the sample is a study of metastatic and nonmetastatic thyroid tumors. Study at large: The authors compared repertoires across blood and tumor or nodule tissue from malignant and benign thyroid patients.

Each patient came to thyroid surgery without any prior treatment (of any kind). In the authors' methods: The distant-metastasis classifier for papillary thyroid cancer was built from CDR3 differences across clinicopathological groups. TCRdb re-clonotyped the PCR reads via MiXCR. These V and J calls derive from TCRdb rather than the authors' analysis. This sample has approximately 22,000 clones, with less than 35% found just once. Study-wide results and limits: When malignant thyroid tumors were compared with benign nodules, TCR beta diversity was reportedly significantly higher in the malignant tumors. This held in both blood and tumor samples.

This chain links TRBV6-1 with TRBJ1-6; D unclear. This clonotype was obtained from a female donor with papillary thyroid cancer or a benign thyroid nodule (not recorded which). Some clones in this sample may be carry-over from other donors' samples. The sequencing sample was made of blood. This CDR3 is CASSEDWRRLNSPLHF. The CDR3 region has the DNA TGTGCCAGCAGTGAAGATTGGAGGAGGCTTAATTCACCCCTCCACTTT.